The T cell receptor beta chain under discussion was sequenced for a study of blood T cell repertoires in COVID-19. Study-level background: Collection of acute and convalescent COVID-19 samples took place in the United States, Italy and Spain. PBMCs, B-cell-depleted T cells, or T cells were the source of the cDNA or gDNA that made up the material.

Germline V gives CDR1 SGHKS, CDR2 YYEKEE (reference sequence). This CDR3 comprises 12 residues. V was cut by 4 bases and J by 5 bases, with 9 bases left in between. In the source study's methods: Estimated nucleated cell counts came from reference gene primer amplification. The repertoire was sequenced with immunoSEQ multiplex PCR; TCRdb's copy has only in-frame clones and lacks some. V and J calls and clone size follow that table, whereas D and trimming were derived from the DNA. The table has under 100,000 clones, about nine tenths seen once; the top ten hold about 5.2%. This receptor was identified in a man between 45 and 60 years old with acute or convalescent COVID-19. Sequencing input: peripheral blood. This chain uses TRBV5-5 with TRBJ1-2, with D perhaps matching TRBD1 (6 bases). DNA for the CDR3: TGTGCCAGCAGCGGACAGATGTATGGCTACACCTTC. This gives the protein CASSGQMYGYTF.